Listed below are T cell receptor beta chains from one sample, sequenced in a study of T cells after yellow fever vaccination. TCRdb independently ran MiXCR on the 5' RACE reads; one entry per CDR3 protein. Of some 250,000 distinct CDR3 sequences detected, less than 9% appear once; the ten largest clones hold about 0.85%. Sequenced here: CD4+ T cells sorted from PBMCs, sampled 15 days after the yellow fever booster vaccination. The source is a young man who received the YFV17D yellow fever vaccine. Each CDR3 is given with its conserved first and last residue. The order of the fields is V gene, clone size, CDR3 length, J gene, D gene, CDR3 DNA, CDR3 protein. D genes are given only for firm matches. Clone size is given for some rows only: seen once, a few or many times, or a class if the clone is expanded.

TRBV25-1,few,11,TRBJ2-3,.,TGTGCCAGCGGAAGGGGAGATACGCAGTATTTT,CASGRGDTQYF
TRBV11-2,.,18,TRBJ2-7,.,TGTGCCAGCAGCCCACCCATTGGGGCGGGGTCTAAATCCTACGAGCAGTACTTC,CASSPPIGAGSKSYEQYF
TRBV5-1,many,17,TRBJ2-3,TRBD2,TGCGCCAGCAGCCATCACCTAGCGGGAGCTACCACAGATACGCAGTATTTT,CASSHHLAGATTDTQYF
TRBV29-1,.,12,TRBJ2-2,.,TGCAGCGGTAGCGGGAACACCGGGGAGCTGTTTTTT,CSGSGNTGELFF
TRBV28,few,14,TRBJ2-1,.,TGTGCCAGCAGTTTATTTGACGGGAACAATGAGCAGTTCTTC,CASSLFDGNNEQFF
TRBV20-1,.,15,TRBJ2-5,TRBD1,TGCAGTGCTAGGTCCTCCTCGGACAGGGTTGAGACCCAGTACTTC,CSARSSSDRVETQYF
TRBV3-1,few,13,TRBJ2-7,.,TGTGCCAGCAGCAAGTTTCTAGGTTACGAGCAGTACTTC,CASSKFLGYEQYF
TRBV7-2,many,16,TRBJ2-1,.,TGTGCCAGCAGCGTCCATTCTAGCGCGACCTACAATGAGCAGTTCTTC,CASSVHSSATYNEQFF
TRBV3-2,many,14,TRBJ1-1,.,TGTGCCAGCAGCTTGACAGGGTGGAACACTGAAGCTTTCTTT,CASSLTGWNTEAFF
TRBV10-3,few,11,TRBJ2-5,.,TGTGCCATCAGTGAGGGGCAGACCCAGTACTTC,CAISEGQTQYF
TRBV18,.,13,TRBJ2-7,.,TGTGCCAGCTCACCACTACTAGTGGATGAGCAGTACTTC,CASSPLLVDEQYF
TRBV14,many,19,TRBJ2-1,TRBD2,TGTGCCAGCAGCCAATTGGTAAGGACTAGCGGGCCTCTCAGGTATGAGCAGTTCTTC,CASSQLVRTSGPLRYEQFF
TRBV20-1,few,20,TRBJ2-5,TRBD2,TGCAGTGCTAGAGTCCGTCTCCGTCTAGCGGGGAATCCCTTCCAAGAGACCCAGTACTTC,CSARVRLRLAGNPFQETQYF
TRBV12-3/TRBV12-4,few,14,TRBJ1-1,.,TGTGCCAGCAGTTTGTGGGGGCGCTGGACTGAAGCTTTCTTT,CASSLWGRWTEAFF
TRBV20-1,few,14,TRBJ2-1,TRBD2,TGCAGCAAAAGCGGGAGAGGCTCCTACAATGAGCAGTTCTTC,CSKSGRGSYNEQFF
TRBV20-1,few,14,TRBJ1-5,.,TGCAGTGCTAGGGTACAGGGCCCCAATCAGCCCCAGCATTTT,CSARVQGPNQPQHF
TRBV5-6,.,15,TRBJ1-1,.,TGTGCCAGCAGCTTGTTTACGGGGCAGCCCACTGAAGCTTTCTTT,CASSLFTGQPTEAFF
TRBV20-1,few,13,TRBJ1-5,.,TGCAGTGCTAGAGTAGGGCCCGGTCAGCCCCAGCATTTT,CSARVGPGQPQHF
TRBV18,.,12,TRBJ2-5,.,TGTGCCAGCTCACCAGAGACGGAGACCCAGTACTTC,CASSPETETQYF
TRBV2,many,13,TRBJ2-5,.,TGTGCCAGCCGACCCAGGATCCAAGAGACCCAGTACTTC,CASRPRIQETQYF
TRBV5-4,.,13,TRBJ1-4,.,TGTGCGACTCGAGGGGCAACTAATGAAAAACTGTTTTTT,CATRGATNEKLFF
TRBV3-1,many,15,TRBJ2-1,TRBD2,TGTGCCAGCAGCCAAGCTAGCGGGGCGAACAATGAGCAGTTCTTC,CASSQASGANNEQFF
TRBV20-1,many,13,TRBJ2-3,.,TGCAGTGCCGACGACCTTAGCACAGATACGCAGTATTTT,CSADDLSTDTQYF
TRBV20-1,few,14,TRBJ2-7,.,TGCAGTGCAAGGACGGCCGGGAACTCCTACGAGCAGTACTTC,CSARTAGNSYEQYF
TRBV12-3/TRBV12-4,few,12,TRBJ1-2,.,TGTGCCAGCAGTTCCGGGACGTGGGGCTACACCTTC,CASSSGTWGYTF